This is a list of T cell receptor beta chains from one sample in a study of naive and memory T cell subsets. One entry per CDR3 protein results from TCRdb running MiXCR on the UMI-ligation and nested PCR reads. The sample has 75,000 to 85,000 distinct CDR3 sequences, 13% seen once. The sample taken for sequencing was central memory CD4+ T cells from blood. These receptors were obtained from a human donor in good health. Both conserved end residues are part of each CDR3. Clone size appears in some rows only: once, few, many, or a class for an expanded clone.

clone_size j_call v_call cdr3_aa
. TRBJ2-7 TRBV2 CASRPGLAGDEQYF
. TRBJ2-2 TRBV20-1 CSARDVGGAGELFF
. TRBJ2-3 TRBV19 CASSIGASPDTQYF
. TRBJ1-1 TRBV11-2 CASSLDGSKKKAFF
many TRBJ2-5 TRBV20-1 CSAGDRGWETQYF
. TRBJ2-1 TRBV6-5 CASIAGTGAAYNEQFF
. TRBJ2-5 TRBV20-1 CSAREGKDYQETQYF
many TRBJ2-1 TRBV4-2 CASSPKSSWDEQFF
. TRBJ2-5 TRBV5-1 CASSLREWETQYF
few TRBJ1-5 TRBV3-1 CASSQTSNQPQHF
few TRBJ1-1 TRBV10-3 CAIRGPSGEAFF
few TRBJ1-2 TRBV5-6 CASSPRTDRGYTF
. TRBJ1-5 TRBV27 CASSRQGTQPQHF
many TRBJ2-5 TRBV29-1 CSVARDRGPQETQYF
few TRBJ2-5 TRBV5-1 CASSSGTSGKQETQYF
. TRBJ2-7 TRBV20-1 CSARVVRSQYEQYF
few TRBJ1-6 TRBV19 CASKGSLSNGSPLHF
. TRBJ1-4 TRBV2 CASSPGLTTNEKLFF
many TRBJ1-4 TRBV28 CASSPPDRKLFF
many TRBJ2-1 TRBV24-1 CATSDSVGLAGHNEQFF
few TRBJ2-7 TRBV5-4 CASSAPLFDEQYF
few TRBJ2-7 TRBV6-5 CASNPRRGLERDEQYF
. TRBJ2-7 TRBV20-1 CSARAGGRPYEQYF
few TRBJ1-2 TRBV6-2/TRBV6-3 CASSKTGDGYTF
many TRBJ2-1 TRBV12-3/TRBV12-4 CASSFGTSGRAYEQFF
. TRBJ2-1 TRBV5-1 CASSRDHWEYNEQFF
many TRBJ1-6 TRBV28 CASNRLLSNSPLHF
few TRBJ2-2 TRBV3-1 CASSQTGSSGELFF
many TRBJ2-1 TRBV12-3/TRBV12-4 CASSLREEVFF
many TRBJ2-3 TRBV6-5 CASSHLTDTQYF
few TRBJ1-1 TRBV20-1 CSARDPGRDGNTEAFF
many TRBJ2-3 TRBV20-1 CSARGLAGSTDTQYF
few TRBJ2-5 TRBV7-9 CASSLVAGGSETQYF
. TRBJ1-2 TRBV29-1 CSVGLGQAVGGYTF
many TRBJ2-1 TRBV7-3 CASSLLGPTSEQFF
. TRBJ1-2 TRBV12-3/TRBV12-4 CASSLSGLLYGYTF
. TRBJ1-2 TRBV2 CASTSRRGDYTF
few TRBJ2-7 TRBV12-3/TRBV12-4 CASSPTLYEQYF
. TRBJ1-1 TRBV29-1 CSVDLRGVGTEAFF